The 17 T cell receptor beta chains below come from one sample, sequenced in a study of identical twins. In TCRdb, the 5' RACE reads were re-called with MiXCR into one record per CDR3 protein. The sample includes a few hundred thousand distinct CDR3 sequences, less than 20% of them seen just once. The sample was naive T cells sorted from blood. These receptors came from a man aged 45-65 years in good health.

This chain's CDR3 is CASSILGRTSYEQYF. CDR3 DNA: TGTGCCAGTAGTATATTAGGGAGGACCTCCTACGAGCAGTACTTC. The V and J genes are TRBV19 and TRBJ2-7; D might be TRBD2 (6 bases). V shed 2 bases and J shed 0 bases, with 11 bases lying between them. CDR1 is LNHDA and CDR2 is SQIVND in the germline V gene (reference sequence). The CDR3 covers 15 residues.

This clonotype was counted a few times. The chain is built from TRBV12-3 or TRBV12-4 and TRBJ1-6, with D maybe TRBD1 (6 bases). V dropped 1 base and J dropped 10 bases, with 8 bases sitting between them. The CDR3 consists of 13 residues. This chain's CDR3 is CASSLDGGSPLHF. CDR3 nucleotide sequence: TGTGCCAGCAGTTTAGATGGGGGCTCACCCCTCCACTTT.

This clonotype appeared a few times. This sequence joins TRBV28 and TRBJ2-3; no clear D gene. The CDR3 runs to 13 residues. V lost 7 bases and J 1 base, leaving 9 bases between the germline ends. Looked up from germline, CDR1 is MDHEN and CDR2 is SYDVKM. CDR3 in DNA: TGTGCCAGCACTCTTACGGGCACAGATACGCAGTATTTT. Protein: CASTLTGTDTQYF.

V and J are TRBV28 and TRBJ2-1; 10 bases fit TRBD2. CDR3 length equals 13 residues. V shed 8 bases and J 6 bases; nucleotides not matched to a gene: 4. Germline CDR1 is MDHEN and CDR2 is SYDVKM. The CDR3 sequence is CASASGGANEQFF. CDR3 DNA: TGTGCCAGCGCCAGCGGGGGGGCCAATGAGCAGTTCTTC.

This clonotype was observed at least ten times. J is TRBJ2-1 and V is TRBV4-3, with D possibly matching TRBD1 (6 bases). The CDR3 has 15 amino acids. Germline CDR1 reads LGHNA; CDR2 reads YSLEER. The germline V and J ends were trimmed by 5 bases and 4 bases, with 15 bases remaining between them. CDR3 loop: CASSYGTSLYNEQFF. DNA for the CDR3: TGCGCCAGCAGCTACGGGACATCCCTGTACAATGAGCAGTTCTTC.

The chain recombines TRBV4-3 with TRBJ1-6, with 10 bases identical to TRBD1. With V trimmed by 3 bases and J by 5 bases, 7 bases remained unmatched. Germline V gives CDR1 LGHNA, CDR2 YSLEER. The CDR3 runs to 17 residues. Here the CDR3 DNA reads TGCGCCAGCAGCCACGGCGGGACAGGGGCTCATAATTCACCCCTCCACTTT. This codes for CASSHGGTGAHNSPLHF.

This clonotype was counted at least ten times. V and J are TRBV5-1 and TRBJ2-7; D is possibly TRBD1 (6 bases). The CDR3 has 13 residues. Per the germline V gene, CDR1 is SGHRS and CDR2 is YFSETQ. The ends were cut back, 4 bases at V and 7 bases at J, with 15 bases in the middle. This CDR3 is CASSPEGQYEQYF. For the CDR3, the DNA is TGCGCCAGCAGCCCCGAAGGACAGTATGAGCAGTACTTC.

This clonotype was observed a single time. A much more abundant neighbour one base away suggests this may be a read error. The genes are TRBV10-3 and TRBJ1-2; D is uncertain. The germline V gene has CDR1 ENHRY and CDR2 SYGVKD. This CDR3 contains 11 residues. This chain's CDR3 is CAISEGYGCTF. In nucleotides, the CDR3 is TGTGCCATCAGTGAAGGATATGGCTGCACCTTC.

The J gene is TRBJ2-2, the V gene TRBV5-5; D gene uncertain. V lost 4 bases to trimming and J lost 6 bases, with 19 bases between them. The germline V gene has CDR1 SGHKS and CDR2 YYEKEE (reference sequence). The CDR3 runs 16 residues. The CDR3 DNA is TGTGCCAGCAGCCTCCTACGTTCTACTCAGGCCGGGGAGCTGTTTTTT. The encoded protein is CASSLLRSTQAGELFF.

The V gene is TRBV6-2 or TRBV6-3, the J gene TRBJ2-1; maybe TRBD2 (5 bases). V lost 2 bases and J 0 bases, leaving 8 bases between the germline ends. Germline V gives CDR1 MNHEY, CDR2 SVGEGT. The CDR3 is 15 amino acids. The CDR3 sequence: CASSYRGLSYNEQFF. CDR3 coding DNA: TGTGCCAGCAGTTACCGGGGTCTCTCCTACAATGAGCAGTTCTTC.

This clonotype was counted ten times or more. J is TRBJ1-1 and V is TRBV7-2; TRBD1 matches at 7 bases. V lost 5 bases and J lost 4; bases outside the gene matches: 7. The V gene's germline CDR1 is SGHTA and CDR2 FQGNSA. The CDR3 sequence is 14 residues long. The CDR3 DNA reads TGTGCCAGCAGCAATCTACAGGGGTCCACTGAAGCTTTCTTT. Residues: CASSNLQGSTEAFF.

The V call is TRBV5-5, the J call TRBJ2-5; 10 nucleotides match TRBD2. V was pared by 5 bases and J by 5 bases, with 12 bases of the junction left unmatched. The CDR3 has 16 amino acids. Germline-derived CDR1 and CDR2 are SGHKS and YYEKEE (reference sequence). The CDR3 protein is CASSSLSGRAWETQYF. Here the CDR3 DNA reads TGTGCCAGCAGTTCCCTCAGCGGGAGGGCCTGGGAGACCCAGTACTTC.

This clonotype was observed a handful of times. The chain recombines TRBV7-8 with TRBJ2-5; no clear D. With 0 bases removed from V and 5 bases from J, the gap between germline ends came to 16 bases. In germline, CDR1 is SGHVS, CDR2 FQNEAQ. This CDR3 is 16 amino acids long. The CDR3 region is CASSLARWHTRETQYF. The CDR3 DNA reads TGTGCCAGCAGCTTAGCTCGTTGGCATACTCGGGAGACCCAGTACTTC.

This clonotype was observed a few times. V usage is TRBV6-5 and J usage is TRBJ1-1; no firm D call. This CDR3 spans 15 amino acids. V shed 0 bases and J shed 1 base, with 9 bases lying between them. Per the germline V gene, CDR1 is MNHEY and CDR2 is SVGAGI. The CDR3 DNA reads TGTGCCAGCAGTTACTCGAGGCGGACGAACACTGAAGCTTTCTTT. Protein sequence: CASSYSRRTNTEAFF.

The chain carries TRBV15 and TRBJ2-3, with D uncertain. CDR3 length: 15 residues. Trimming left V 4 bases short and J 0 bases short, with 11 bases between. Germline values: CDR1 LNHNV, CDR2 YYDKDF (reference sequence). CDR3 in DNA: TGTGCCACCAGCATAAGGAAGCTCAGCACAGATACGCAGTATTTT. Its protein product is CATSIRKLSTDTQYF.

The chain joins TRBV9 to TRBJ2-5; 7 bases map to TRBD2. The length of the CDR3 is 14 residues. Germline loops: CDR1 SGDLS, CDR2 YYNGEE. V was clipped by 4 bases and J by 0 bases; unmatched bases: 3. CDR3 nucleotides: TGTGCCAGCAGCCCTACTAGCGACCAAGAGACCCAGTACTTC. It translates to CASSPTSDQETQYF.

The chain is built from TRBV7-9 and TRBJ2-7; maybe TRBD1 (7 bases). The germline V gene has CDR1 SEHNR and CDR2 FQNEAQ (reference sequence). The CDR3 is 15 amino acids. Trimming cost V 5 bases and J 3 bases, with 17 bases left between them. The CDR3 here is CASSHTEGAGYEQYF. CDR3 DNA: TGTGCCAGCAGCCATACGGAGGGGGCGGGCTACGAGCAGTACTTC.